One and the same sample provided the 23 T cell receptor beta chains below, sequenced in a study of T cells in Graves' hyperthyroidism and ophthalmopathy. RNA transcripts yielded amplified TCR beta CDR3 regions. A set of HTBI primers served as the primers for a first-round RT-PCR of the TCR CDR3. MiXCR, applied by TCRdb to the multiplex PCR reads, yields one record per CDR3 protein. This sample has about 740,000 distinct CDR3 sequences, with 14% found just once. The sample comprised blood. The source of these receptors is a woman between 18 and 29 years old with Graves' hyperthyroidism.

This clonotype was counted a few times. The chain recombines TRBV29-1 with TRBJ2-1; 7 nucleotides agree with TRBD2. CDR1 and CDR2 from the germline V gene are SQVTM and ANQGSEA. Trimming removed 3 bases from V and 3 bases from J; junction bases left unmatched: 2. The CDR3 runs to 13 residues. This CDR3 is CSVDLADYNEQFF. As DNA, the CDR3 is TGCAGCGTTGACCTAGCGGACTACAATGAGCAGTTCTTC.

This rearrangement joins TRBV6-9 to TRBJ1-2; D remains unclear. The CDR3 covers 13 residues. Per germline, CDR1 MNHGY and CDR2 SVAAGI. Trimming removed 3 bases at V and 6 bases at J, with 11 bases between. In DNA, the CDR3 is TGTGCCAGCAGTTACGGGCCAGTTAATGGCTACACCTTC. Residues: CASSYGPVNGYTF.

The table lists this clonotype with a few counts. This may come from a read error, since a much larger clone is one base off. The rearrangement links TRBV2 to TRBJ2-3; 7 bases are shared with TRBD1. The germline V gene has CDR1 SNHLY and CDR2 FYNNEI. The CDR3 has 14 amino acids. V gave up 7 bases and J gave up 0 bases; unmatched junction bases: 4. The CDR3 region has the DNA TGTGCCAGCAATGCACAGGGGAGCACAGATACGCAGTATTTT. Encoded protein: CASNAQGSTDTQYF.

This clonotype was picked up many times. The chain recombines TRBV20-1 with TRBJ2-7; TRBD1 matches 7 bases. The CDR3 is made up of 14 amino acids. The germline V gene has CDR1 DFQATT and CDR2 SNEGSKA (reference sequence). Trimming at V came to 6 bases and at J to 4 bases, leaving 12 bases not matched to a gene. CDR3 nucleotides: TGCAGTGCCCTTCGACAGGGTCTCATGTACGAGCAGTACTTC. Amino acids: CSALRQGLMYEQYF.

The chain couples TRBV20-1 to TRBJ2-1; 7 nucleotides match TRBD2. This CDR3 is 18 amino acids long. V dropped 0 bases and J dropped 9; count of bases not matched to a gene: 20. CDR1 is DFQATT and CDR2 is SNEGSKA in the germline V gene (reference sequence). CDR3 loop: CSARDSLSLAANWGEQFF. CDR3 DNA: TGCAGTGCTAGAGATTCCCTCTCCCTAGCGGCCAACTGGGGTGAGCAGTTCTTC.

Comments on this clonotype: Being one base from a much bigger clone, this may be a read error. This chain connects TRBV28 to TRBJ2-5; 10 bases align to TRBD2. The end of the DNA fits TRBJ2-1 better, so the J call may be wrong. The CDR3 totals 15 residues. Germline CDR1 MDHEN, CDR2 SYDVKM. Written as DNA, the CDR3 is TGTGCCAGCAAAGCGGGAGGGCGGCTCCAAGAGACCCAGTTCTTC. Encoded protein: CASKAGGRLQETQFF.

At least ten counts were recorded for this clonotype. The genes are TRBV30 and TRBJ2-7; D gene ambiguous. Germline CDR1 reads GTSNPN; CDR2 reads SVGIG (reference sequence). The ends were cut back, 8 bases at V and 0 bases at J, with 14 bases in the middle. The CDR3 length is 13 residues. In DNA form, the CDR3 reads TGTGCCCTGACCGCCCTTGGCTCCTACGAGCAGTACTTC. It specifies CALTALGSYEQYF.

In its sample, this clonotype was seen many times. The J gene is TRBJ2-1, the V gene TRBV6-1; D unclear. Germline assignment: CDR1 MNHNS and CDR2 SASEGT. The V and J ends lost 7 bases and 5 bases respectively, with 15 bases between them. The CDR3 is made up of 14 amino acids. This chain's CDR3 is CASTHSPGDNEQFF. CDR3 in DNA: TGTGCCAGCACTCATAGCCCGGGCGACAATGAGCAGTTCTTC.

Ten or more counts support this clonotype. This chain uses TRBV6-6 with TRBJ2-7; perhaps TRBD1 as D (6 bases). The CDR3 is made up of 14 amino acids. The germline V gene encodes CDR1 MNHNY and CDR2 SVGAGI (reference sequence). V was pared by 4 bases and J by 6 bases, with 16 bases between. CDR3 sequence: CASSWIQGGSEQYF. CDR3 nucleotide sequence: TGTGCCAGCAGTTGGATACAGGGCGGTAGCGAGCAGTACTTC.

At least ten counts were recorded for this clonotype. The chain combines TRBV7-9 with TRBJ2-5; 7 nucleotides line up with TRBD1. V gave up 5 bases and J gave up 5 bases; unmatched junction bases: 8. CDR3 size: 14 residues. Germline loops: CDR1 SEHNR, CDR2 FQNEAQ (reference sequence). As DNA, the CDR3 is TGTGCCAGCAGCCTAACAGGGGACGTCGAGACCCAGTACTTC. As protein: CASSLTGDVETQYF. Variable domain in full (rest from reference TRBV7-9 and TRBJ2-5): DTGVSQNPRHKITKRGQNVTFRCDPISEHNRLYWYRQTLGQGPEFLTYFQNEAQLEKSRLLSDRFSAERPKGSFSTLEIQRTEQGDSAMYLCASSLTGDVETQYFGPGTRLLVL.

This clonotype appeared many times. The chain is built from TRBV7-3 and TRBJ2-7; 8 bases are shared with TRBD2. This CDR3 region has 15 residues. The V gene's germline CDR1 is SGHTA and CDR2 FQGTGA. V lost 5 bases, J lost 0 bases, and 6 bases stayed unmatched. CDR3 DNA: TGTGCCAGCAGCCCCAGCGGGGGAGTCTCCTACGAGCAGTACTTC. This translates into CASSPSGGVSYEQYF.

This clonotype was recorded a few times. CDR3 sequence: CASSPGQGVVDYGYTF. CDR3 DNA sequence: TGTGCCAGCAGTCCGGGACAGGGGGTGGTTGACTATGGCTACACCTTC. J is TRBJ1-2 and V is TRBV12-3 or TRBV12-4; TRBD1 aligns across 11 bases. CDR3 length: 16 residues. V dropped 5 bases and J dropped 3; count of bases not matched to a gene: 8.

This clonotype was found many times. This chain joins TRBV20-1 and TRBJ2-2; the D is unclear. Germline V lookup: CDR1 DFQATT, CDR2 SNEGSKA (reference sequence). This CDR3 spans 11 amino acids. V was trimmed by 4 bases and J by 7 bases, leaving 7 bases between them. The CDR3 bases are TGCAGTGCTAAGTACGACGGGGAGCTGTTTTTT. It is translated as CSAKYDGELFF.

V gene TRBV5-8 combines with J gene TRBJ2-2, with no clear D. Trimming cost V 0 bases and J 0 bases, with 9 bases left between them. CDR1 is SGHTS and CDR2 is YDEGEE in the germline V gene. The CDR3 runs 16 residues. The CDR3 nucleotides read TGTGCCAGCAGCTTGGGAAACCCTCCGAACACCGGGGAGCTGTTTTTT. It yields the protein CASSLGNPPNTGELFF.

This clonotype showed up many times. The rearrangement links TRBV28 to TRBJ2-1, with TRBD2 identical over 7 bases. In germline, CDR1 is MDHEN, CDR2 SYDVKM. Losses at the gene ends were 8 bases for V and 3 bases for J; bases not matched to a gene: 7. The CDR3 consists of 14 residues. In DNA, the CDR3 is TGTGCCAGCGCGGGAGTAGGGGACTACAATGAGCAGTTCTTC. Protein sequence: CASAGVGDYNEQFF.

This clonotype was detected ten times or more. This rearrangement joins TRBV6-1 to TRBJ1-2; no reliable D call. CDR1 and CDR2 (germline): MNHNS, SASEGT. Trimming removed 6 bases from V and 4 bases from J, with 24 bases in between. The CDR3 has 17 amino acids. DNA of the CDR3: TGTGCCAGCAGCTCCGACCCAGTGGATTCGACATTCTATGGCTACACCTTC. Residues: CASSSDPVDSTFYGYTF.

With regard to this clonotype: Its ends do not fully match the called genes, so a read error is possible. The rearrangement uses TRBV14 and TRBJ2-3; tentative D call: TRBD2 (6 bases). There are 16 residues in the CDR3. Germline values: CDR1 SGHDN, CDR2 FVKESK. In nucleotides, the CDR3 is TGTGCCAGCAGCCAGCCCCCCGGACCTTCGGGAGATGCGCAGTATTTT. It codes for CASSQPPGPSGDAQYF.

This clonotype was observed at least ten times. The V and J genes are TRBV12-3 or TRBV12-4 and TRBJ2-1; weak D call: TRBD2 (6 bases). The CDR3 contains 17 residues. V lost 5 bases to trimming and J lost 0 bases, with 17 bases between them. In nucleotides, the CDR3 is TGTGCCAGCAGTCAAGGGACTCTCTGGAGCTCCTACAATGAGCAGTTCTTC. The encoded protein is CASSQGTLWSSYNEQFF.

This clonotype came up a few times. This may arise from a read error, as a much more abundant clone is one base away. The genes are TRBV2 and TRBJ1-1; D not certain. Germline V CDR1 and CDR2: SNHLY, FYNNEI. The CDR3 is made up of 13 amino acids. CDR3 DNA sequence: TGTGCCGGCAGTGAGGAGGCGAACACTGAAGCTTTCTTT. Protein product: CAGSEEANTEAFF.

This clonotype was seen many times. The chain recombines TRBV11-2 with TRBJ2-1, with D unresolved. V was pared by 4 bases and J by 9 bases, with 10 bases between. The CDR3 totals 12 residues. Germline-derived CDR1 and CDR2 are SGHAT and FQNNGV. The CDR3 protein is CASSSRRVEQFF. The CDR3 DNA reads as TGTGCCAGCAGCTCCAGACGGGTTGAGCAGTTCTTC.

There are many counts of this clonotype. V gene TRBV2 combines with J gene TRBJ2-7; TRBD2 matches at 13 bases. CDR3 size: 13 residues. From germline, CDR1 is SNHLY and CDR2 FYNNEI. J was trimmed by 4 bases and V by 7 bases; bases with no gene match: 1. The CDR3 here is CASMTSGRYEQYF. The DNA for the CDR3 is TGTGCCAGCATGACTAGCGGGAGGTACGAGCAGTACTTC.

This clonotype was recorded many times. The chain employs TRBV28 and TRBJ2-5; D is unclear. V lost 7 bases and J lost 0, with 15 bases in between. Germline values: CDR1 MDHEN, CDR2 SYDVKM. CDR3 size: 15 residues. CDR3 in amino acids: CASTPRLRHQETQYF. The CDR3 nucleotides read TGTGCCAGCACTCCTAGACTGCGCCACCAAGAGACCCAGTACTTC.

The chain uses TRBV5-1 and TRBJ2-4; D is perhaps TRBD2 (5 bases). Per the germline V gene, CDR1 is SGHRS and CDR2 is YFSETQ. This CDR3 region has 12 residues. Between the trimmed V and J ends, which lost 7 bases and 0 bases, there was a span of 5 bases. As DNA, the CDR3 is TGCGCCAGCCGGGGAGCCAAAAACATTCAGTACTTC. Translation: CASRGAKNIQYF.